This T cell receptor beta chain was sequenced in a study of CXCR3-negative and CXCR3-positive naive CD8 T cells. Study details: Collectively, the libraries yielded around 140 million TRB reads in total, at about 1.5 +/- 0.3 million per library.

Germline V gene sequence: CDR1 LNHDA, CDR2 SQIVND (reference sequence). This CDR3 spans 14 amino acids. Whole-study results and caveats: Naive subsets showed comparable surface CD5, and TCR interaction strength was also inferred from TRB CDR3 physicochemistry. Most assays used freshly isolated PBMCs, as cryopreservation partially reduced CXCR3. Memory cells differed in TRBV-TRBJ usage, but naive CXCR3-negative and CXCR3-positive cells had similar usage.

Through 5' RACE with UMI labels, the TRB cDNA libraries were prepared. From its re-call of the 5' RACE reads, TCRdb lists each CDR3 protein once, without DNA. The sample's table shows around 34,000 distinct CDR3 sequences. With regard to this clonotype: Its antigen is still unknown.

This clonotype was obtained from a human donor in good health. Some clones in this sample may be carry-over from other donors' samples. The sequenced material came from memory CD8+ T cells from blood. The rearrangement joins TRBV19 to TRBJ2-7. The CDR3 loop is CASSIVGGAYEQYF.